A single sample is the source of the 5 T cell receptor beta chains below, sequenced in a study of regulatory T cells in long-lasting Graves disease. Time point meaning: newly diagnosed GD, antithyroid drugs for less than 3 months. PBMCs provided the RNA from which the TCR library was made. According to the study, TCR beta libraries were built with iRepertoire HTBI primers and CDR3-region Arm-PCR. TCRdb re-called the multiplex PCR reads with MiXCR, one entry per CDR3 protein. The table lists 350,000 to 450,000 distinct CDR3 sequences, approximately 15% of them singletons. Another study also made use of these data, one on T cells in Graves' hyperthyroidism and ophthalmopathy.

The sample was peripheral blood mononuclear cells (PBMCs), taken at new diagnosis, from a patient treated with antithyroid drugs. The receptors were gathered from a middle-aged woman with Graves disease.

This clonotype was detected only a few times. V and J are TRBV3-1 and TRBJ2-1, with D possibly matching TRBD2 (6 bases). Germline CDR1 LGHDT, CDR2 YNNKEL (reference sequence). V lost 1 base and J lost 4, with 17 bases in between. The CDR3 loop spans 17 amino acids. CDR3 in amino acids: CASSQALPHSGYNEQFF. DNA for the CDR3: TGTGCCAGCAGCCAAGCTCTCCCTCATAGCGGATACAATGAGCAGTTCTTC.

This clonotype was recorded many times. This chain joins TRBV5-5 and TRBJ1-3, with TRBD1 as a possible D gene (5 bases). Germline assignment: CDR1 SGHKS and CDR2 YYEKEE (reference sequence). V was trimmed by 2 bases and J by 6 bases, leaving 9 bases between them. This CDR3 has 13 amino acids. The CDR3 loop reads CASSFGQENTIYF. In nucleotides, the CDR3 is TGTGCCAGCAGCTTTGGACAAGAAAACACCATATATTTT.

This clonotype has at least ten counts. CDR3 nucleotides: TGTGCCAGCAGGCCGGGACTAGCGGGGAGTGGGGCCTACGAGCAGTACTTC. Translated: CASRPGLAGSGAYEQYF. The rearrangement joins TRBV12-3 or TRBV12-4 to TRBJ2-7; 13 bases map to TRBD2. Germline trimming cut 6 bases from V and 2 bases from J; bases unmatched to any gene: 10. The CDR3 is 17 residues long.

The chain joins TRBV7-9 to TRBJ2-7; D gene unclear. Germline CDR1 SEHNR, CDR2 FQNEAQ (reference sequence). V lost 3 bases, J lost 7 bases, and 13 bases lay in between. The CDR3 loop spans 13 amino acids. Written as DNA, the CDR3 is TGTGCCAGCAGCTTCAACAGTATCGGAGAGCAGTACTTC. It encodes CASSFNSIGEQYF.

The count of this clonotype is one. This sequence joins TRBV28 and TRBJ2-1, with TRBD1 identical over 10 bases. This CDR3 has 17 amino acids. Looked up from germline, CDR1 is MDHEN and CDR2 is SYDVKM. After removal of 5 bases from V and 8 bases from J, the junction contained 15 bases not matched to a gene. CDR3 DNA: TGTGCCAGCAGTACCCCGGCCGGGACAGGGGCGCACGATGAGCAGTTCTTC. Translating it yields CASSTPAGTGAHDEQFF.